Its frequency marks the clone carrying this TCR beta chain as medium-sized. The antigen is not known. These data are taken from a study of human CD8 memory T cell subsets. The study's findings and limits: Stem-like memory and precursor exhausted T cell repertoires overlapped minimally with each other. Sequencing in this study was performed exclusively on T cell receptor beta chains.

Preparation of the TCR beta libraries relied on UMI-labeled 5' RACE. TCRdb reprocessed the 5' RACE reads and reports one entry per CDR3 protein, with no DNA. Recorded for this sample: some 3,500 distinct CDR3 sequences. Germline V gene data show CDR1 as SQVTM and CDR2 as ANQGSEA. The CDR3 loop spans 18 amino acids. What was sequenced was CD8+ T cells from PBMCs. The receptor comes from a human donor in good health. This sequence joins TRBV29-1 and TRBJ2-1; lacking DNA, the TRBD2 call made by TCRdb goes unchecked. CDR3: CSVEIPTSGGASYNEQFF.